This T cell receptor (beta chain) was obtained from a study of OX40 agonist ivuxolimab in advanced cancers. Study background: Clinicians treated patients with ivuxolimab, an agonistic anti-OX40 (CD134) antibody. Dose-escalation cases comprised hepatocellular carcinoma, melanoma, renal cell or head and neck cancer. Study-wide results and caveats: People who partly responded at 0.1-3.0 mg/kg had some of the least clonal expansion seen.

Profiled with immunoSEQ multiplex PCR; TCRdb holds only in-frame clones, not every one. The sample consists of 65,000 to 85,000 clones, about nine tenths of them appearing once. Per the germline V gene, CDR1 is WNHNN and CDR2 is SYGVQD (reference sequence). This CDR3 has 14 amino acids. V lost 6 bases and J lost 5, with 15 bases in between. Concerning this clone: The antigen is unknown.

The chain joins TRBV10-1 to TRBJ2-3, with TRBD1 as a possible D gene (6 bases). The clonotype comes from an adult with an advanced solid tumor such as melanoma, head and neck, liver or kidney cancer. The sequenced sample was CD4+ or CD8+ T cells sorted from blood, obtained in a trial of the OX40 agonist ivuxolimab. The CDR3 DNA is TGCGCCAGCAGCGCCGACAGGCTGCAAGATACGCAGTATTTT. Its protein is CASSADRLQDTQYF.